Listed below are T cell receptor beta chains from one sample, sequenced in a study of blood T cells in healthy people across ages. TCRdb itself ran the 5' RACE reads through MiXCR, one entry per CDR3 protein. The sample holds hundreds of thousands of distinct CDR3 sequences, over 40% seen once. Sequencing was carried out using blood. Receptors originate from a woman of 80 years or more in good health. The CDR3 runs from the conserved cysteine through the conserved F or W. D genes are given only for firm matches. Only part of the rows carry a size: once, few, many, or a class if the clone is expanded.

d_call	v_call	clone_size	j_call	cdr3_nt	cdr3_aa
NA	TRBV10-3	NA	TRBJ1-5	TGTGCCATCAGCCAGGGAAGTGGGGGCAATCAGCCCCAGCATTTT	CAISQGSGGNQPQHF
NA	TRBV12-3/TRBV12-4	NA	TRBJ1-1	TGTGCCAGCTATTGGGGGGGAGGGTACACTGAAGCTTTCTTT	CASYWGGGYTEAFF
NA	TRBV18	many	TRBJ1-1	TGTGCCAGCAGCCCAGGGAACACTGAAGCTTTCTTT	CASSPGNTEAFF
TRBD1	TRBV20-1	NA	TRBJ2-1	TGCAGCATACCACCGGGACAGGGCTTCTATGAGCAGTTCTTC	CSIPPGQGFYEQFF
TRBD1	TRBV20-1	NA	TRBJ2-1	TGCAGTGCTCCTAGGGGGTTGGGACAGGCCTACAATGAGCAGTTCTTC	CSAPRGLGQAYNEQFF
NA	TRBV20-1	NA	TRBJ2-3	TGCAGTGCCAGACGGTTGGGAGTCACAGATGCGCAGTATTTT	CSARRLGVTDAQYF
NA	TRBV12-3/TRBV12-4	NA	TRBJ2-5	TGTGCCAGCAGTTTACGGAGAGACCTCCAAGAGACCCAGTACTTC	CASSLRRDLQETQYF
NA	TRBV19	NA	TRBJ1-1	TGTGCCAGTAGTAATACAGGACAGCAAGAAGCTTTCTTT	CASSNTGQQEAFF
NA	TRBV21-1	NA	TRBJ2-5	TGTGCCAGCCTTAGCGGGGTAGAGACCCAGTACTTC	CASLSGVETQYF
TRBD1	TRBV4-1	NA	TRBJ2-3	TGCGCCAGCGGCCAAGAAAGAGGGGGCGGCACAGATACGCAGTATTTT	CASGQERGGGTDTQYF
NA	TRBV27	NA	TRBJ2-2	TGTGCCAGCACCTTTTATAGCGTAACGAACACCGGGGAGCTGTTTTTT	CASTFYSVTNTGELFF
NA	TRBV6-5	NA	TRBJ2-7	TGTGCCAGCAGTTACGACAGCCACGAGCAGTACTTC	CASSYDSHEQYF
NA	TRBV7-6	many	TRBJ1-1	TGTGCCAGCAGCCTTACGACAGTCAACACTGAAGCTTTCTTT	CASSLTTVNTEAFF
NA	TRBV7-3	NA	TRBJ1-2	TGTGCCAGCAGCCAAACCCTCGGGGACGGCTACACCTTC	CASSQTLGDGYTF
TRBD1	TRBV11-2	few	TRBJ2-1	TGTGCCAGCAGCCAGGGGGTCAGCAATGAGCAGTTCTTC	CASSQGVSNEQFF
TRBD1	TRBV29-1	once	TRBJ1-2	TGCAGCGGTCGACAGGGGGGGTATCGCTACACCTTC	CSGRQGGYRYTF
NA	TRBV3-1	once	TRBJ2-5	TGTGCCAGCAGCCGACGGGACTCGGGGGAGCAGTACTTC	CASSRRDSGEQYF
NA	TRBV7-8	NA	TRBJ1-1	TGTGCCAGCAGCTCCTACAGGCTAACTGAAGCTTTCTTT	CASSSYRLTEAFF
NA	TRBV6-6	NA	TRBJ2-7	TGTGCCAGCCGTACTAGGACTGCCTACGAGCAGTACTTC	CASRTRTAYEQYF
TRBD1	TRBV28	few	TRBJ1-5	TGTGCCAGCAGTTACTGGACAGGGTTAAGCAATCAGCCCCAGCATTTT	CASSYWTGLSNQPQHF
TRBD1	TRBV20-1	NA	TRBJ1-2	TGCAGTGCCGGGACAGGTAGTAGCTACACCTTC	CSAGTGSSYTF
TRBD2	TRBV29-1	NA	TRBJ2-3	TGCAGCGTTGAAAGGGCGGGAGCGGCAGATACGCAGTATTTT	CSVERAGAADTQYF
TRBD2	TRBV7-9	once	TRBJ2-3	TGTGCCAGCAGCTTAGGGGCTAGCGGGAGCTTCGCAGATACGCAGTATTTT	CASSLGASGSFADTQYF
NA	TRBV7-9	once	TRBJ2-1	TGTGCCAGCAGCTCCCCAGGGTATACCTACAATGAGCAGTTCTTC	CASSSPGYTYNEQFF
NA	TRBV7-9	many	TRBJ2-5	TGTGCCAGCAGCTTAGGACCCGCCGAGACCCAGTACTTC	CASSLGPAETQYF
NA	TRBV12-3/TRBV12-4	NA	TRBJ2-3	TGTGCCAGCGGAAGGGGGGAAACAGATACGCAGTATTTT	CASGRGETDTQYF
NA	TRBV20-1	few	TRBJ2-3	TGCAGTGCTACAAGCCCGGGGGCCTTCACAGATACGCAGTATTTT	CSATSPGAFTDTQYF
NA	TRBV5-1	many	TRBJ2-2	TGCGCCAGCAGCTTGACAGGGAACACCGGGGAGCTGTTTTTT	CASSLTGNTGELFF
NA	TRBV12-3/TRBV12-4	many	TRBJ2-7	TGTGCCAGCAGTTTTGGGGACGGACCCTACGAGCAGTACTTC	CASSFGDGPYEQYF
TRBD2	TRBV28	NA	TRBJ2-7	TGTGCCAGCAGACGATCCGGGACTAGGAGCGAGCAGTACTTC	CASRRSGTRSEQYF
NA	TRBV6-5	NA	TRBJ1-1	TGTGCCAGCAGTAGACCCAGGGGAGTAGAGACTGAAGCTTTCTTT	CASSRPRGVETEAFF
NA	TRBV28	NA	TRBJ2-7	TGTGCCAGCAGTCTCCTCGACGGGGAGCAGTACTTC	CASSLLDGEQYF
TRBD2	TRBV20-1	few	TRBJ2-3	TGCAGTGCGCCCCGGACTAGCTCCCTGGCAGATACGCAGTATTTT	CSAPRTSSLADTQYF
NA	TRBV20-1	many	TRBJ2-1	TGCAGTGCCCTTATCGGAACGGCGGGCACTTACAATGAGCAGTTCTTC	CSALIGTAGTYNEQFF
NA	TRBV5-1	NA	TRBJ2-2	TGCGCCAGTGAAGGACAAGTAACCGGGGAGCTGTTTTTT	CASEGQVTGELFF
TRBD1	TRBV29-1	NA	TRBJ1-2	TGCAGCGGGATACAGGGGGGCTATGGCTACACCTTC	CSGIQGGYGYTF
TRBD1	TRBV20-1	NA	TRBJ1-5	TGCAGTGCTGAAGGGGGCCGGCAGCCCCAGCATTTT	CSAEGGRQPQHF
NA	TRBV6-2/TRBV6-3	many	TRBJ2-4	TGTGCCAGCAGTTACTCGGTCAGGCGGAACAAAAACATTCAGTACTTC	CASSYSVRRNKNIQYF
NA	TRBV4-1	NA	TRBJ2-3	TGCGCCAGCAGCCAAGATAGCGAGCGGGCGGCTAGGAATACGCAGTATTTT	CASSQDSERAARNTQYF
TRBD1	TRBV5-1	many	TRBJ2-5	TGCGCCAGCAAAACAGGGGGCAGGGAGACCCAGTACTTC	CASKTGGRETQYF
TRBD1	TRBV5-6	NA	TRBJ2-3	TGTGCCAGCAGCCCCTCGGGACAGGGTTCAGATACGCAGTATTTT	CASSPSGQGSDTQYF
NA	TRBV6-6	NA	TRBJ2-1	TGTGCCAACAGATCGACTGGCGGGGTCGGGGATGAGCAGTTCTTC	CANRSTGGVGDEQFF